The 14 T cell receptor beta chains presented below share a single source sample, sequenced in a study of human T cells and chemical hapten exposure. Time point in this sample: patch test 1, 2 weeks after DPC sensitization. Treatment indicated: therapeutic diphenylcyclopropenone sensitization with weekly scalp DPC. TCRdb recomputed calls from the RACE reads with MiXCR, one row per CDR3 protein. The table includes around 69,000 distinct CDR3 sequences, around 9.5% detected once. The specimen comprised whole blood, sampled in connection with sensitization to the hapten diphenylcyclopropenone (DPC). These TCRs come from a woman aged 40-49 years with alopecia areata. Some clones in this sample may be carry-over from other donors' samples.

This clonotype occurred many times. This chain uses TRBV4-1 with TRBJ2-4; D assignment may be TRBD1 or TRBD2 (5 bases each). V shed 3 bases and J shed 12 bases, with 15 bases lying between them. This CDR3 has 13 residues. Germline-derived CDR1 and CDR2 are MGHRA and YSYEKL. CDR3 residues: CASSQLQEGPQYF. In DNA form, the CDR3 reads TGCGCCAGCAGCCAGCTGCAAGAGGGACCTCAGTACTTC.

This clonotype occurred many times. This chain links TRBV7-9 with TRBJ1-6; no firm D call. CDR1 SEHNR and CDR2 FQNEAQ come from the germline V gene (reference sequence). V was shortened by 1 base and J by 7 bases, with 5 bases between the two germline ends. This CDR3 has 13 residues. The CDR3 sequence is CASSLVRNSPLHF. The DNA of the CDR3 is TGTGCCAGCAGCTTAGTAAGGAATTCACCCCTCCACTTT.

The table lists this clonotype with many counts. This rearrangement joins TRBV30 to TRBJ1-1; no clear D gene. Germline V gene lookup returns CDR1 GTSNPN and CDR2 SVGIG (reference sequence). The CDR3 spans 11 residues. Trimming stripped 4 bases from V and 11 bases from J, with 14 bases between. As DNA, the CDR3 is TGTGCCTGGATCCGGACCCTTGGGGCTTTCTTT. As protein: CAWIRTLGAFF.

The chain recombines TRBV4-2 with TRBJ1-1; a possible D gene is TRBD1 (6 bases). Trimming took off 1 base at V and 0 bases at J, with 15 bases between the two ends. The germline V gene has CDR1 LGHNA and CDR2 YNFKEQ. The CDR3 is made up of 17 amino acids. Here the CDR3 reads CASSQASLTGMNTEAFF. As DNA, the CDR3 is TGTGCCAGCAGCCAAGCCTCCCTTACAGGGATGAACACTGAAGCTTTCTTT.

This clonotype was recorded many times. One end of the junction varies from germline; a read error may be responsible. This chain joins TRBV5-1 and TRBJ2-7, with D possibly matching TRBD2 (6 bases). Germline-derived CDR1 and CDR2 are SGHRS and YFSETQ. This CDR3 comprises 15 residues. The CDR3 coding sequence is TGCGTCAGCAGCACAGACCCCGGCGGGACCTACGAGCAGTACTTC. Encoded protein: CVSSTDPGGTYEQYF.

This clonotype was counted many times. This chain links TRBV6-2 or TRBV6-3 with TRBJ2-5; 10 bases are shared with TRBD2. V shed 2 bases, J shed 2 bases, and the junction held 2 bases outside the gene matches. The CDR3 runs 15 residues. Germline V gives CDR1 MNHEY, CDR2 SVGEGT. The CDR3 DNA reads TGTGCCAGCAGTTACGGAGCGGGGGGGCAAGAGACCCAGTACTTC. It translates to CASSYGAGGQETQYF.

This clonotype has ten or more counts. DNA of the CDR3: TGTGCCAGCAGCCACCTGGGGAGGGCCTCCTCTGGAAACACCATATATTTT. As protein: CASSHLGRASSGNTIYF. The chain is built from TRBV3-1 and TRBJ1-3; D gene uncertain. This CDR3 spans 17 amino acids. Germline V lookup: CDR1 LGHDT, CDR2 YNNKEL (reference sequence). V dropped 3 bases and J dropped 0 bases, with 15 bases sitting between them.

Judged by abundance, this clonotype is medium-sized. The V gene is TRBV27, the J gene TRBJ2-1, with 11 bases matching TRBD2. After removal of 6 bases from V and 7 bases from J, the junction contained 5 bases not matched to a gene. This CDR3 region has 14 residues. Germline CDR1 MNHEY, CDR2 SMNVEV (reference sequence). The CDR3: CASRVAGGQNEQFF. CDR3 nucleotide sequence: TGTGCCAGCAGGGTAGCGGGGGGGCAAAATGAGCAGTTCTTC.

This clonotype was picked up many times. This chain links TRBV11-2 with TRBJ1-2; D gene ambiguous. CDR1 and CDR2 from the germline V gene are SGHAT and FQNNGV. The length of the CDR3 is 14 residues. The ends were cut back, 6 bases at V and 6 bases at J, with 17 bases in the middle. In DNA, the CDR3 is TGTGCCAGCAGAACCTATGGTAGTAGCAATGGCTACACCTTC. This codes for CASRTYGSSNGYTF.

This clonotype was detected a few times. The J gene is TRBJ1-4, the V gene TRBV5-4; D gene uncertain. The CDR3 runs 14 residues. CDR1 SGHNT and CDR2 YYREEE come from the germline V gene (reference sequence). The ends were cut back, 1 base at V and 4 bases at J, with 8 bases in the middle. The CDR3 region has the DNA TGTGCCAGCAGCTTGCGGGGAAATAATGAAAAACTGTTTTTT. It encodes CASSLRGNNEKLFF.

This clonotype was counted at least ten times. The rearrangement joins TRBV2 to TRBJ2-7; 8 bases match TRBD1. Germline V gene data show CDR1 as SNHLY and CDR2 as FYNNEI. Trimming removed 6 bases from V and 5 bases from J; junction bases left unmatched: 3. The CDR3 has 12 amino acids. The CDR3 protein is CASRDRVHEQYF. The CDR3 bases are TGTGCCAGCAGGGACAGGGTCCACGAGCAGTACTTC.

This clonotype came up a few times. The chain is built from TRBV12-3 or TRBV12-4 and TRBJ1-5, with 7 bases that match TRBD1. Trimming took 6 bases from V and 1 from J; bases not matched to a gene: 6. This CDR3 is 15 amino acids long. In DNA form, the CDR3 reads TGTGCCAGCAGGCGAACAGGGGTCAGCAATCAGCCCCAGCATTTT. It is translated as CASRRTGVSNQPQHF.

This clonotype appeared many times. The chain uses TRBV2 and TRBJ2-3; D remains ambiguous. Germline CDR1 SNHLY, CDR2 FYNNEI. V lost 8 bases, J lost 6 bases, and 9 bases lay in between. There are 11 residues in the CDR3. CDR3 DNA sequence: TGTGCCAGCGTAGGCTATGATACGCAGTATTTT. Translated: CASVGYDTQYF.

This clonotype has ten or more counts. This chain joins TRBV18 and TRBJ1-1; 7 bases match TRBD1. CDR1 is KGHSH, CDR2 LQKENI, per germline. Trimming removed 1 base from V and 4 bases from J; junction bases left unmatched: 3. The CDR3 totals 14 residues. The CDR3 coding sequence is TGTGCCAGCTCACCACAGGGGGCAAGCACTGAAGCTTTCTTT. Protein sequence: CASSPQGASTEAFF. The entire variable domain, with the rest obtained from reference TRBV18 and TRBJ1-1, is as follows: NAGVMQNPRHLVRRRGQEARLRCSPMKGHSHVYWYRQLPEEGLKFMVYLQKENIIDESGMPKERFSAEFPKEGPSILRIQQVVRGDSAAYFCASSPQGASTEAFFGQGTRLTVV.